These T cell receptor beta chains were read from a single sample in a study of blood T cell repertoires in COVID-19. Clones were sequenced by immunoSEQ multiplex PCR, and TCRdb holds only the in-frame ones, with some missing. The sample holds more than 30,000 clones; more than 75% are singletons and the top ten take less than 25%. Sequenced: peripheral blood. The receptors shown here come from a man aged 45-60 years with active or convalescent COVID-19. Both conserved end residues are part of each CDR3. The D gene is left open where the match is weak. The size of a clone is reported for some rows only, either as once, few or many, or as a class for expanded clones.

D,J,V,size,DNA,CDR3
TRBD1,TRBJ2-6,TRBV2,-,TGTGCCAGCAGCCTCGGAACAGGACAGGGGACTTCCTCTGGGGCCAACGTCCTGACTTTC,CASSLGTGQGTSSGANVLTF
-,TRBJ2-3,TRBV6-5,-,TGTGCCAGCAGGCTAGCGACTCGCACAGATACGCAGTATTTT,CASRLATRTDTQYF
-,TRBJ2-7,TRBV28,-,TGTGCCAGCAATAGTCCCGGGTTGTCCTACGAGCAGTACTTC,CASNSPGLSYEQYF
TRBD2,TRBJ2-3,TRBV15,-,TGTGCCACCAGCAGAGATGGACTAGACTCGCAGTATTTT,CATSRDGLDSQYF
TRBD2,TRBJ2-1,TRBV7-3,-,TGTGCCAGCAGCCCGCTAGCGGGTGCCTACAATGAGCAGTTCTTC,CASSPLAGAYNEQFF
-,TRBJ1-1,TRBV4-1,-,TGCGCCAGCAGCCTTACGGGGGGCAGGAACACTGAAGCTTTCTTT,CASSLTGGRNTEAFF
-,TRBJ1-2,TRBV2,-,TGTGCCAGCAGTGAGGTTGGGCCATTGGATGGCTACACCTTC,CASSEVGPLDGYTF
TRBD2,TRBJ2-2,TRBV7-3,-,TGTGCCAGCAGCTTATTGGCTAGCGGGAACACCGGGGAGCTGTTTTTT,CASSLLASGNTGELFF
TRBD1,TRBJ1-4,TRBV7-9,-,TGTGCCAGCAGCCCCCCAAGAGGACAGGAAACAACTAATGAAAAACTGTTTTTT,CASSPPRGQETTNEKLFF
TRBD1,TRBJ2-7,TRBV18,-,TGTGCCAGCTCCCCTGGGACAGGGGAATCCTACGAGCAGTACTTC,CASSPGTGESYEQYF
-,TRBJ1-5,TRBV6-5,once,TGTGCCAGCAGTTACTCGGGCACCGAAAGCAATCAGCCCCAGCATTTT,CASSYSGTESNQPQHF
TRBD1,TRBJ1-1,TRBV5-5,once,TGTGCCAGCAGCTTGGGACAGGGCCCGGATTTTGAAGCTTTCTTT,CASSLGQGPDFEAFF
TRBD1,TRBJ1-4,TRBV6-2/TRBV6-3,-,TGTGCCAGCAGTGGACAGGGGAGGAGAGAAAAACTGTTTTTT,CASSGQGRREKLFF
-,TRBJ2-1,TRBV5-4,-,TGTGCCAGCAGCTTGGTAGCAGGGGACAATGAGCAGTTCTTC,CASSLVAGDNEQFF
-,TRBJ2-3,TRBV15,medium-sized,TGTGCCACCAGCAGCCCCAAGACTAGCACAGATACGCAGTATTTT,CATSSPKTSTDTQYF
TRBD1,TRBJ2-1,TRBV5-4,few,TGTGCCAGCAGCTTGGAGGGGACAGGGGGGAATGAGCAGTTCTTC,CASSLEGTGGNEQFF
-,TRBJ1-5,TRBV19,-,TGTGCCAGTAGTATAGTTCACAGGGTGGGAAATCAGCCCCAGCATTTT,CASSIVHRVGNQPQHF
TRBD2,TRBJ2-3,TRBV7-9,-,TGTGCCAGCAGCTCGGGACTAGCGGGAGTAGATACGCAGTATTTT,CASSSGLAGVDTQYF